This TCR beta chain emerged from a study of OX40 agonist ivuxolimab in advanced cancers. Study conclusions and caveats: CD8+ T cells were the subset that, on average, had more expanded clones than CD4+. CD4+ and CD8+ blood T cells expanded clonally by week 6 at 0.1 to 3.0 mg/kg.

The data were produced by immunoSEQ multiplex PCR, yet TCRdb's version contains in-frame clones alone and is incomplete. The data contain about 77,000 clones, over 70% of them singletons. Notes on this clone: Its antigen is as yet unknown.

This sequence originates from an adult with an advanced solid tumor such as melanoma, head and neck, liver or kidney cancer. Specimen: CD4+ or CD8+ T cells sorted from blood, collected in a trial of the OX40 agonist ivuxolimab.

The CDR3 region is CASSPGQGTMNTEAFF. The CDR3 nucleotides are TGCGCCAGCAGCCCGGGACAGGGAACAATGAACACTGAAGCTTTCTTT. The rearrangement links TRBV4-1 to TRBJ1-1; 9 nucleotides match TRBD1. V was clipped by 4 bases and J by 0 bases; unmatched bases: 6. CDR3 length equals 16 residues. Germline loops: CDR1 MGHRA, CDR2 YSYEKL.